Below are 12 T cell receptor beta chains sequenced from a single sample in a study of cytomegalovirus exposure and HLA in healthy donors. Data came from immunoSEQ multiplex PCR; TCRdb stores just in-frame clones and leaves some out. The data show under 150,000 clones, about nine tenths seen once. Sequencing input: PBMCs. These receptors came from a man between 18 and 35 years old in good health and CMV-seronegative.

The rearrangement uses TRBV18 and TRBJ2-7; D not resolved. The V and J ends lost 3 bases and 6 bases respectively, with 12 bases between them. CDR1 is KGHSH and CDR2 is LQKENI in the germline V gene. The CDR3 spans 13 residues. In DNA form, the CDR3 reads TGTGCCAGCTCACCGGGCGATGGCCTCGAGCAGTACTTC. It translates to CASSPGDGLEQYF.

This clone was detected once. CDR3 nucleotides: TGTGCCAGCAGTCTTCGCGGGCTTAATGACAATGAGCAGTTCTTC. Its translation: CASSLRGLNDNEQFF. The rearrangement uses TRBV6-6 and TRBJ2-1, with D possibly being TRBD2 (5 bases). Trimming removed 5 bases at V and 5 bases at J, with 16 bases between. The CDR3 is 15 amino acids. Germline CDR1 MNHNY, CDR2 SVGAGI (reference sequence).

The chain uses TRBV25-1 and TRBJ1-2; the match to TRBD1 covers 8 bases. V trimming: 5 bases; J trimming: 3 bases; junction bases outside the gene matches: 5. Germline-derived CDR1 and CDR2 are MGHDK and SYGVNS. The CDR3 totals 14 residues. This chain's CDR3 is CASSRTGNDYGYTF. The CDR3 DNA sequence: TGTGCCAGCAGTAGGACAGGGAACGACTATGGCTACACCTTC.

This sequence joins TRBV4-1 and TRBJ1-2, with D perhaps TRBD1 (5 bases). V lost 2 bases, J lost 2 bases, and 18 bases lay in between. Germline loops: CDR1 MGHRA, CDR2 YSYEKL. The length of the CDR3 is 17 residues. The CDR3 is CASSQPFGAGVNYGYTF. The DNA for the CDR3 is TGCGCCAGCAGCCAACCTTTTGGGGCGGGGGTGAACTATGGCTACACCTTC.

This clone occurred a few times. This rearrangement joins TRBV7-2 to TRBJ1-5, with 7 bases aligning to TRBD1. V dropped 1 base and J dropped 7; count of bases not matched to a gene: 7. The germline V gene encodes CDR1 SGHTA and CDR2 FQGNSA. The CDR3 contains 15 residues. CDR3 loop: CASSLDRGVEQPQHF. The CDR3 DNA is TGTGCCAGCAGCTTAGACAGGGGAGTGGAACAGCCCCAGCATTTT.

The chain couples TRBV7-7 to TRBJ2-1; a possible D gene is TRBD1 (6 bases). V lost 4 bases and J 9 bases, leaving 13 bases between the germline ends. Looked up from germline, CDR1 is SSHAT and CDR2 is FNYEAQ (reference sequence). This CDR3 contains 13 residues. In DNA form, the CDR3 reads TGTGCCAGCAGCTCACAGGGCGATAGTGAGCAGTTCTTC. This gives the protein CASSSQGDSEQFF.

The chain carries TRBV10-2 and TRBJ1-5; D gene uncertain. The CDR3 sequence is 12 residues long. V was cut by 6 bases and J by 4 bases, with 7 bases left in between. From germline, CDR1 is WSHSY and CDR2 SAAADI. The DNA of the CDR3 is TGCGCCAGCAGCCCCCTGAATCAGCCCCAGCATTTT. This gives the protein CASSPLNQPQHF.

The genes are TRBV27 and TRBJ2-2; perhaps TRBD1 as D (6 bases). This CDR3 contains 14 residues. The germline V and J ends were trimmed by 4 bases and 9 bases, with 15 bases remaining between them. Germline loops: CDR1 MNHEY, CDR2 SMNVEV (reference sequence). The CDR3 is CASSSLQGRRELFF. The CDR3 DNA sequence: TGTGCCAGCAGTTCCTTACAGGGTAGGAGGGAGCTGTTTTTT.

The CDR3 loop reads CAWSDSLSPYEQYF. DNA of the CDR3: TGTGCCTGGAGTGACTCATTGTCCCCCTACGAGCAGTACTTC. The chain joins TRBV30 to TRBJ2-7; D gene unclear. Germline V gives CDR1 GTSNPN, CDR2 SVGIG (reference sequence). The CDR3 consists of 14 residues. The V gene lost 1 base and the J gene lost 2 bases, with 12 bases spanning the gap.

The CDR3 reads CASSLVGQVTDTQYF. Here the CDR3 DNA reads TGCGCCAGCAGCTTGGTAGGACAGGTCACAGATACGCAGTATTTT. This chain connects TRBV5-1 to TRBJ2-3; 7 positions match TRBD1. This CDR3 has 15 amino acids. In germline, CDR1 is SGHRS, CDR2 YFSETQ. V lost 0 bases, J lost 2 bases, and 3 bases stayed unmatched.

This chain joins TRBV4-2 and TRBJ1-4; 7 bases fit TRBD1. The V gene's germline CDR1 is LGHNA and CDR2 YNFKEQ. The CDR3 extends over 17 amino acids. The junction had 11 bases not matched to a gene; V was cut back by 0 bases and J by 7 bases. The CDR3, as DNA: TGTGCCAGCAGCCAAGATCCCCTACAGGGGAGGATTGAAAAACTGTTTTTT. Its translation is CASSQDPLQGRIEKLFF.

V gene TRBV27 combines with J gene TRBJ2-1, with 7 bases fitting TRBD2. The CDR3 has 17 amino acids. Per germline, CDR1 MNHEY and CDR2 SMNVEV (reference sequence). V dropped 2 bases and J dropped 0; count of bases not matched to a gene: 7. This chain's CDR3 is CASSLRGGSHSYNEQFF. The CDR3 DNA sequence: TGTGCCAGCAGTTTAAGGGGCGGGAGCCACTCCTACAATGAGCAGTTCTTC.